One and the same sample provided the 32 T cell receptor beta chains below, sequenced in a study of OX40 agonist ivuxolimab in advanced cancers. Assay used: immunoSEQ multiplex PCR; TCRdb lists only in-frame clones, some missing. The sample records 55,000 to 65,000 clones, more than 80% being singletons. The sequencing used CD4+ or CD8+ T cells sorted from blood, collected in a trial of the OX40 agonist ivuxolimab. The receptors were sampled from an adult with an advanced solid tumor such as melanoma, head and neck, liver or kidney cancer.

V is TRBV6-1 and J is TRBJ2-1, with TRBD1 matching 10 bases. This CDR3 contains 15 residues. J lost 6 bases, V lost 3 bases, and 5 bases had no gene match. The germline V gene has CDR1 MNHNS and CDR2 SASEGT. The CDR3 is CASSEGQGFINEQFF. The CDR3 DNA reads TGTGCCAGCAGTGAGGGACAGGGGTTTATCAATGAGCAGTTCTTC.

This chain links TRBV28 with TRBJ2-5; D is unclear. The germline gives CDR1 MDHEN, CDR2 SYDVKM. V was pared by 5 bases and J by 5 bases, with 12 bases between. This CDR3 comprises 13 residues. The CDR3 DNA reads as TGTGCCAGCAGTCAAGGGAACCGGGAGACCCAGTACTTC. Encoded protein: CASSQGNRETQYF.

The CDR3 is CASSGQSRNTGELFF. The CDR3 nucleotides are TGTGCCAGCAGTGGACAGTCCCGAAACACCGGGGAGCTGTTTTTT. The chain recombines TRBV2 with TRBJ2-2, with D maybe TRBD1 (5 bases). V lost 4 bases, J lost 2 bases, and 11 bases lay in between. CDR1 is SNHLY, CDR2 FYNNEI, per germline. This CDR3 contains 15 residues.

V gene TRBV27 combines with J gene TRBJ2-5; possibly TRBD1 for D (6 bases). Trimming removed 2 bases at V and 4 bases at J, with 26 bases between. Germline assignment: CDR1 MNHEY and CDR2 SMNVEV (reference sequence). The CDR3 contains 19 residues. The CDR3: CASSLEGPLEGVRIETQYF. DNA for the CDR3: TGTGCCAGCAGTTTAGAGGGGCCTCTCGAGGGGGTTAGGATAGAGACCCAGTACTTC.

This chain uses TRBV7-3 with TRBJ2-1; weak D call: TRBD2 (6 bases). V was shortened by 2 bases and J by 1 base, with 9 bases between the two germline ends. Germline V gene data show CDR1 as SGHTA and CDR2 as FQGTGA. This CDR3 region has 15 residues. The CDR3 loop reads CASSLGGKSYNEQFF. CDR3 bases: TGTGCCAGCAGCTTAGGCGGGAAATCCTACAATGAGCAGTTCTTC. Variable domain in full (rest from reference TRBV7-3 and TRBJ2-1): GAGVSQTPSNKVTEKGKYVELRCDPISGHTALYWYRQSLGQGPEFLIYFQGTGAADDSGLPNDRFFAVRPEGSVSTLKIQRTERGDSAVYLCASSLGGKSYNEQFFGPGTRLTVL.

This clone has just one count. The genes are TRBV5-1 and TRBJ2-2; 10 bases are a match to TRBD2. Looked up from germline, CDR1 is SGHRS and CDR2 is YFSETQ. Trimming at V came to 5 bases and at J to 3 bases, leaving 13 bases not matched to a gene. The CDR3 spans 18 residues. Written as DNA, the CDR3 is TGCGCCAGCAGATATTCTCATAGCGGGAGGCCTTACACCGGGGAGCTGTTTTTT. Residues: CASRYSHSGRPYTGELFF.

The chain uses TRBV27 and TRBJ2-3; D remains ambiguous. This CDR3 is 14 amino acids long. V was pared by 4 bases and J by 2 bases, with 10 bases between. Germline V gives CDR1 MNHEY, CDR2 SMNVEV (reference sequence). This chain's CDR3 is CASSSMWPTDTQYF. As DNA, the CDR3 is TGTGCCAGCAGTTCTATGTGGCCCACAGATACGCAGTATTTT.

The chain links TRBV4-2 to TRBJ2-5; no definite D call. The V gene's germline CDR1 is LGHNA and CDR2 YNFKEQ. The CDR3 consists of 14 residues. The V end lost 0 bases, the J end lost 4 bases, and 9 bases lay between the germline ends. CDR3 sequence reads: CASSQEGTLETQYF. CDR3 DNA: TGTGCCAGCAGCCAAGAAGGAACTTTAGAGACCCAGTACTTC.

This chain joins TRBV4-3 and TRBJ2-7; TRBD2 agrees at 7 bases. The germline V gene has CDR1 LGHNA and CDR2 YSLEER. The V and J ends lost 1 base and 5 bases, in that order; junction bases with no gene match: 8. The CDR3 has 15 amino acids. The CDR3 DNA reads as TGCGCCAGCAGCCAAGGTCCCGGGAGGAGGGACGAGCAGTACTTC. It yields the protein CASSQGPGRRDEQYF.

V usage is TRBV29-1 and J usage is TRBJ1-2; a weak D match, TRBD1 (5 bases). CDR1 is SQVTM and CDR2 is ANQGSEA in the germline V gene. V lost 6 bases, J lost 1 base, and 9 bases lay in between. CDR3 length: 12 residues. The chain's CDR3 is CSVGEINYGYTF. DNA for the CDR3: TGCAGCGTGGGGGAGATTAACTATGGCTACACCTTC.

The V gene is TRBV14, the J gene TRBJ2-3, with 8 positions matching TRBD2. The J segment lost 6 bases and the V segment lost 1 base, leaving 6 bases of the junction unmatched. The germline V gene encodes CDR1 SGHDN and CDR2 FVKESK. The CDR3 contains 15 residues. CDR3 amino acids: CASSQAFSGKDTQYF. The CDR3 coding sequence is TGTGCCAGCAGCCAAGCCTTTAGCGGGAAGGATACGCAGTATTTT.

This rearrangement joins TRBV28 to TRBJ1-1, with D perhaps matching TRBD1 (6 bases). The germline CDR1 and CDR2 sequences are MDHEN and SYDVKM. Trimming cost V 8 bases and J 7 bases, with 11 bases left between them. CDR3 length equals 11 residues. The CDR3, as DNA: TGTGCCAGCCAGGGGCGAGGTGAAGCTTTCTTT. It is translated as CASQGRGEAFF. Supplemented by reference TRBV28 and TRBJ1-1, the full variable domain reads DVKVTQSSRYLVKRTGEKVFLECVQDMDHENMFWYRQDPGLGLRLIYFSYDVKMKEKGDIPEGYSVSREKKERFSLILESASTNQTSMYLCASQGRGEAFFGQGTRLTVV.

The J gene is TRBJ2-1, the V gene TRBV9; 15 nucleotides agree with TRBD2. Germline V CDR1 and CDR2: SGDLS, YYNGEE. Trimming took 4 bases from V and 8 from J; bases not matched to a gene: 19. The CDR3 extends over 20 amino acids. The CDR3 protein is CASSRTPGLAGGGGSDEQFF. The CDR3 coding sequence is TGTGCCAGCAGCCGAACCCCGGGACTAGCGGGAGGAGGGGGGAGCGATGAGCAGTTCTTC.

The chain has TRBV7-2 and TRBJ2-3, with D possibly matching TRBD2 (6 bases). Per germline, CDR1 SGHTA and CDR2 FQGNSA. V lost 5 bases, J lost 4 bases, and 19 bases lay in between. This CDR3 comprises 16 residues. The CDR3 sequence is CASSPEGLIPSDTQYF. CDR3 bases: TGTGCCAGCAGCCCAGAGGGACTCATACCTTCAGATACGCAGTATTTT.

The chain couples TRBV2 to TRBJ2-5; 7 bases agree with TRBD2. This CDR3 has 12 residues. Trimming removed 5 bases from V and 5 bases from J; junction bases left unmatched: 2. Germline CDR1 SNHLY, CDR2 FYNNEI. The CDR3 loop reads CASSRLAETQYF. Here the CDR3 DNA reads TGTGCCAGCAGTCGACTAGCCGAGACCCAGTACTTC.

This clone was seen only once. The rearrangement joins TRBV5-4 to TRBJ2-2, with a possible D match to TRBD1 (6 bases). The V end was cut by 6 bases, the J end by 7 bases, with 19 bases between. This CDR3 has 15 amino acids. Germline CDR1 and CDR2: SGHNT and YYREEE (reference sequence). The CDR3 DNA sequence: TGTGCCAGCACCTTAGGCGCAGGGGTCGGCGGGGAGCTGTTTTTT. This encodes CASTLGAGVGGELFF. Full variable domain (missing parts from reference TRBV5-4 and TRBJ2-2): ETGVTQSPTHLIKTRGQQVTLRCSSQSGHNTVSWYQQALGQGPQFIFQYYREEENGRGNFPPRFSGLQFPNYSSELNVNALELDDSALYLCASTLGAGVGGELFFGEGSRLTVL.

Only one count was recorded for this clone. This chain uses TRBV7-2 with TRBJ2-1, with D hard to call. The CDR3 totals 14 residues. Germline V lookup: CDR1 SGHTA, CDR2 FQGNSA. V shed 1 base and J shed 8 bases, with 12 bases lying between them. The CDR3 reads CASSLGLGFDEQFF. CDR3 DNA sequence: TGTGCCAGCAGCTTAGGCTTAGGATTTGATGAGCAGTTCTTC.

The chain employs TRBV18 and TRBJ2-5; D is uncertain. Trimming stripped 2 bases from V and 3 bases from J, with 1 base between. CDR3 size: 11 residues. Per the germline V gene, CDR1 is KGHSH and CDR2 is LQKENI. The CDR3 loop reads CASSPEETQYF. CDR3 coding DNA: TGTGCCAGCTCACCAGAAGAGACCCAGTACTTC.

V and J are TRBV27 and TRBJ2-7; TRBD1 matches at 7 bases. Trimming at V came to 6 bases and at J to 0 bases, leaving 11 bases not matched to a gene. CDR3 length: 16 residues. CDR1 is MNHEY and CDR2 is SMNVEV in the germline V gene (reference sequence). The DNA of the CDR3 is TGTGCCAGCAGCCGGAAGCCGGGACAGAGCTCCTACGAGCAGTACTTC. It codes for CASSRKPGQSSYEQYF.

This clone was detected once. The CDR3 loop reads CASSYRDTNQPQHF. The CDR3 coding sequence is TGTGCCAGCAGTTACAGGGACACCAATCAGCCCCAGCATTTT. The V and J genes are TRBV6-6 and TRBJ1-5; possibly TRBD1 for D (6 bases). Germline V CDR1 and CDR2: MNHNY, SVGAGI (reference sequence). V was trimmed by 2 bases and J by 3 bases, leaving 8 bases between them. This CDR3 has 14 residues.

The chain carries TRBV6-5 and TRBJ2-2; D gene ambiguous. CDR1 is MNHEY and CDR2 is SVGAGI in the germline V gene. With 6 bases removed from V and 5 bases from J, the gap between germline ends came to 7 bases. The CDR3 is 12 amino acids. The CDR3 region has the DNA TGTGCCAGCAGCAGACCGACCGGGGAGCTGTTTTTT. This encodes CASSRPTGELFF.

This rearrangement joins TRBV7-2 to TRBJ2-2; 8 nucleotides match TRBD1. The CDR3 has 16 residues. J lost 3 bases, V lost 4 bases, and 7 bases had no gene match. Germline V gives CDR1 SGHTA, CDR2 FQGNSA. The CDR3 nucleotides are TGTGCCAGCAGCTCCCTCGGACAGGGAGACACCGGGGAGCTGTTTTTT. Its protein is CASSSLGQGDTGELFF.

This chain joins TRBV7-2 and TRBJ2-2; D gene uncertain. The V and J ends lost 2 bases and 2 bases respectively, with 9 bases between them. CDR3 length: 15 residues. Germline lookup yields CDR1 SGHTA and CDR2 FQGNSA. CDR3 residues: CASSLSYANTGELFF. The DNA of the CDR3 is TGTGCCAGCAGCTTATCATATGCCAACACCGGGGAGCTGTTTTTT.

CDR3 in DNA: TGTGCCAGCAGCTTGGGACAGTCCACAGATACGCAGTATTTT. The encoded protein is CASSLGQSTDTQYF. The J gene is TRBJ2-3, the V gene TRBV7-3, with 7 bases that match TRBD1. Germline values: CDR1 SGHTA, CDR2 FQGTGA. CDR3 length: 14 amino acids. Trimming at V came to 3 bases and at J to 2 bases, leaving 2 bases not matched to a gene. The whole variable domain, remainder taken from reference TRBV7-3 and TRBJ2-3, is GAGVSQTPSNKVTEKGKYVELRCDPISGHTALYWYRQSLGQGPEFLIYFQGTGAADDSGLPNDRFFAVRPEGSVSTLKIQRTERGDSAVYLCASSLGQSTDTQYFGPGTRLTVL.

The chain has TRBV14 and TRBJ1-2; weak D call: TRBD1 (5 bases). The CDR3 extends over 13 amino acids. CDR1 and CDR2 (germline): SGHDN, FVKESK. The ends were cut back, 1 base at V and 8 bases at J, with 11 bases in the middle. CDR3 sequence: CASSQVLWGGYTF. In DNA form, the CDR3 reads TGTGCCAGCAGCCAAGTTCTGTGGGGGGGCTACACCTTC.

The chain joins TRBV6-5 to TRBJ1-2, with D tentatively TRBD1 (5 bases). This CDR3 comprises 12 residues. In germline, CDR1 is MNHEY, CDR2 SVGAGI. V was pared by 6 bases and J by 3 bases, with 8 bases between. The CDR3 reads CASRGQDYGYTF. DNA of the CDR3: TGTGCCAGCAGGGGGCAAGACTATGGCTACACCTTC.

V and J are TRBV5-1 and TRBJ2-7, with D possibly TRBD1 on 6 matching bases. V lost 4 bases to trimming and J lost 6 bases, with 17 bases between them. This CDR3 is built from 14 residues. The germline V gene encodes CDR1 SGHRS and CDR2 YFSETQ. CDR3 nucleotide sequence: TGCGCCAGCAGCGTTCAGGGGCCTGGGACCGAGCAGTACTTC. Amino acids: CASSVQGPGTEQYF.

The chain employs TRBV7-9 and TRBJ1-2; no reliable D call. The CDR3 extends over 12 amino acids. V lost 3 bases and J 8 bases, leaving 10 bases between the germline ends. Germline V lookup: CDR1 SEHNR, CDR2 FQNEAQ (reference sequence). The CDR3 loop reads CASSFTNVGYTF. The CDR3 coding sequence is TGTGCCAGCAGCTTTACAAACGTAGGCTACACCTTC.

This CDR3 reads CASSLLRSGELFF. The CDR3 DNA sequence: TGCGCCAGCAGCTTGTTGCGTTCCGGGGAGCTGTTTTTT. The chain carries TRBV5-1 and TRBJ2-2; D is unresolved. This CDR3 has 13 residues. In germline, CDR1 is SGHRS, CDR2 YFSETQ. V lost 1 base to trimming and J lost 6 bases, with 7 bases between them.

A single count supports this clone. The rearrangement uses TRBV10-3 and TRBJ2-5; TRBD2 matches 7 bases. Gene TRBJ2-7 matches the end of the DNA better, so the J call may be wrong. The CDR3 runs to 13 residues. CDR1 is ENHRY, CDR2 SYGVKD, per germline. In DNA form, the CDR3 reads TGTGCCATCAGTGCGACTAGCAACTACGAGCAGTACTTC. Translating it yields CAISATSNYEQYF.

The chain recombines TRBV29-1 with TRBJ2-3; no clear D gene. The germline gives CDR1 SQVTM, CDR2 ANQGSEA. This CDR3 is 12 amino acids long. The V end lost 7 bases, the J end lost 5 bases, and 13 bases lay between the germline ends. The CDR3 loop reads CSALRVKDTQYF. The CDR3 coding sequence is TGCAGCGCCCTCCGAGTCAAAGATACGCAGTATTTT.

This clone was seen a few times. The rearrangement joins TRBV7-2 to TRBJ1-2, with D unresolved. Germline values: CDR1 SGHTA, CDR2 FQGNSA. The CDR3 is 13 amino acids. V shed 1 base and J shed 6 bases, with 9 bases lying between them. In DNA, the CDR3 is TGTGCCAGCAGCTTAGAGAGGGTGCATGGCTACACCTTC. This translates into CASSLERVHGYTF.